The entry below gives a single T cell receptor (beta chain) sequence along with its context. Its cognate antigen is unknown. The source of the sample is a study of T-cell reconstitution after alpha-beta-depleted transplantation in children. Study results and caveats: By one year post-transplant, T-cell counts and diversity largely arose from T cells that were newly produced. Expanded graft clones numbering several hundred reportedly gave rise to alpha-beta T cells about two months after transplant.

The V end lost 4 bases, the J end lost 1 base, and 12 bases lay between the germline ends. The CDR3 contains 14 residues. Germline lookup yields CDR1 SGHRS and CDR2 YFSETQ. Researchers prepared the TCRbeta library using unique molecular identifiers, the study reports. From the PCR reads, TCRdb called clonotypes with MiXCR, one entry per CDR3 protein. The sample consists of 200,000 to 300,000 distinct CDR3 sequences, roughly a quarter of them appearing once. The J gene is TRBJ2-7, the V gene TRBV5-1, with D possibly TRBD2 on 7 matching bases. The source of this sequence is a female patient aged 2 to 10 who had a stem cell transplant for congenital amegakaryocytic thrombocytopenia, so the T cells may come from the graft donor. The specimen comprised PBMCs, mostly from graft donor cells, sampled 360 days after TCRalphabeta/CD19-depleted stem cell transplant. The CDR3 protein is CASSHSGTSYEQYF. CDR3 sequence (DNA): TGCGCCAGCAGCCACAGCGGGACATCCTACGAGCAGTACTTC.